This is a list of T cell receptor beta chains from one sample in a study of blood T cell repertoires in COVID-19. Clones were read by immunoSEQ multiplex PCR, and TCRdb kept only the in-frame ones, dropping some. Among some 66,000 clones listed, roughly 82% were seen once. The sample comprised peripheral blood. The receptors stem from a man in his 60s with acute or convalescent COVID-19. CDR3s include the opening cysteine and the closing phenylalanine or tryptophan. Fields, in order: V gene, J gene, D gene, clone size, CDR3 protein, CDR3 DNA. A D gene is named only where the DNA matches it firmly. Some rows have no size entry. The others give once, few or many, or a class for an expanded clone.

TRBV30	TRBJ1-1	TRBD1	NA	CAWGTGGKTEAFF	TGTGCCTGGGGGACAGGGGGCAAGACTGAAGCTTTCTTT
TRBV5-1	TRBJ2-5	NA	NA	CASRQGFQETQYF	TGCGCCAGCAGGCAGGGCTTCCAAGAGACCCAGTACTTC
TRBV11-3	TRBJ2-1	TRBD2	NA	CASSFSGGVYNEQFF	TGTGCCAGCAGCTTTAGCGGGGGGGTCTACAATGAGCAGTTCTTC
TRBV15	TRBJ2-3	TRBD2	once	CATSRDQAGGPLNTQYF	TGTGCCACCAGCAGAGATCAAGCGGGGGGGCCTCTAAATACGCAGTATTTT
TRBV10-1	TRBJ1-6	NA	once	CASSEVTNSPLHF	TGCGCCAGCAGTGAGGTTACAAATTCACCCCTCCACTTT
TRBV18	TRBJ1-2	TRBD1	once	CASSPPTGGADGYTF	TGTGCCAGCTCACCACCGACAGGGGGCGCGGATGGCTACACCTTC
TRBV6-5	TRBJ1-1	NA	NA	CASSRMRNTEAFF	TGTGCCAGCAGCCGCATGAGGAACACTGAAGCTTTCTTT
TRBV30	TRBJ2-2	NA	NA	CAWSVLAGELFF	TGTGCCTGGAGTGTACTGGCCGGGGAGCTGTTTTTT
TRBV19	TRBJ2-5	NA	NA	CASRISTGSQETQYF	TGTGCCAGTAGGATATCCACAGGGAGCCAAGAGACCCAGTACTTC
TRBV5-4	TRBJ2-3	NA	NA	CASSIGSSDTQYF	TGTGCCAGCAGCATCGGGTCTTCGGATACGCAGTATTTT
TRBV9	TRBJ2-1	TRBD1	NA	CASSVATQGNEQFF	TGTGCCAGCAGCGTAGCTACACAGGGGAATGAGCAGTTCTTC
TRBV6-6	TRBJ2-2	NA	NA	CATRDGSPGELFF	TGTGCCACCAGGGACGGGAGCCCCGGGGAGCTGTTTTTT
TRBV2	TRBJ1-6	TRBD1	NA	CASSADRGNNSPLHF	TGTGCCAGCAGTGCGGACAGGGGGAATAATTCACCCCTCCACTTT
TRBV4-1	TRBJ1-5	NA	NA	CASSQEGGARNQPQHF	TGCGCCAGCAGCCAAGAAGGAGGGGCACGCAATCAGCCCCAGCATTTT
TRBV6-2/TRBV6-3	TRBJ1-5	TRBD1	once	CASSDRGTQPQHF	TGTGCCAGCAGTGACAGGGGGACTCAGCCCCAGCATTTT
TRBV19	TRBJ1-5	NA	NA	CASSIRQGNQPQHF	TGTGCCAGTAGTATCCGGCAGGGCAATCAGCCCCAGCATTTT
TRBV30	TRBJ1-2	NA	few	CAWRGRADTF	TGTGCCTGGAGGGGGAGGGCGGACACCTTC
TRBV13	TRBJ2-1	NA	once	CASSSPGTKYNEQFF	TGTGCCAGCAGTTCTCCCGGGACAAAATACAATGAGCAGTTCTTC
TRBV10-2	TRBJ2-3	TRBD2	NA	CASRGLGTDTQYF	TGCGCCAGCAGGGGACTAGGGACAGATACGCAGTATTTT
TRBV7-2	TRBJ2-3	NA	NA	CASSYAGKSTDTQYF	TGTGCCAGCAGCTATGCAGGGAAGAGCACAGATACGCAGTATTTT